The sample holds many counts of the clone carrying this T cell receptor beta chain. Its target is unknown. The source of the sample is a study of CD8 T cells in ankylosing spondylitis. Trimming took 4 bases from V and 0 from J; bases not matched to a gene: 8. Germline CDR1 LGHNA, CDR2 YNFKEQ. The CDR3 contains 17 residues. General study results and limits: Clones linked to disease, bearing a CD8+ phenotype, were relatively rare in peripheral blood. The clones that were linked to disease were reported to be significantly enriched in matched synovial fluid samples from ankylosing spondylitis patients.

TCRdb passed the 5' RACE reads through MiXCR, listing each CDR3 protein once. The sample contains around 130,000 distinct CDR3 sequences, approximately 10% of which appear only once. Material for sequencing was blood, either unsorted or a sorted T cell fraction (not recorded which). This clonotype originated in a male donor with ankylosing spondylitis or in good health (not recorded which). This chain links TRBV4-2 with TRBJ2-2; 7 bases agree with TRBD1. CDR3: CASSPLEGAPNTGELFF. In nucleotides, the CDR3 is TGTGCCAGCAGCCCCCTCGAGGGGGCACCGAACACCGGGGAGCTGTTTTTT.